This T cell receptor (beta chain) was recorded in a study of T cell clonality in common variable immunodeficiency. Sequencing was performed with immunoSEQ multiplex PCR; in TCRdb, only in-frame clones are kept and a portion is missing. Singletons are absent from the sample, which has about 42,000 clones. V was clipped by 3 bases and J by 5 bases, with 10 bases between them. CDR1 and CDR2 from the germline V gene are LNHDA and SQIVND (reference sequence). The CDR3 runs to 13 residues. This clone was recorded at least ten times. The read ends 3 residues shy of where the CDR3 ends; the end is completed using the germline J gene. In the same sample, other DNA sequences code for this CDR3.

The receptor was derived from a person between 18 and 70 years old in good health. The V call is TRBV19, the J call TRBJ2-5, with a tentative D call TRBD1 (7 bases). The sequencing sample was made of peripheral blood mononuclear cells. Partial CDR3 DNA: TGTGCCAGTAGTATTGCAGGGGGGGAGACC. It codes for CASSIAGGET. The whole CDR3 protein is CASSIAGGETQYF.